Presented here are 24 T cell receptor beta chains from one specimen sequenced in a study of cytomegalovirus exposure and HLA in healthy donors. PCR primers comprised 60 Vbeta and 13 Jbeta primers. TCRdb keeps only in-frame clones here, not all; method: immunoSEQ multiplex PCR. The repertoire has about 160,000 clones, 70% to 80% of them found once; the top ten carry approximately 1.4%. Sequenced sample: PBMCs. The receptors derive from a man under 40 in good health and CMV-seronegative.

This clone appeared a few times. The CDR3 DNA reads TGCGCCAGCAGCTTGCACGGGACAGGGTCGGGGGCCAACGTCCTGACTTTC. It is translated as CASSLHGTGSGANVLTF. V gene TRBV5-1 combines with J gene TRBJ2-6; 9 bases match TRBD1. J lost 4 bases, V lost 1 base, and 6 bases had no gene match. The CDR3 has 17 residues. Germline V lookup: CDR1 SGHRS, CDR2 YFSETQ.

In regard to this clone: Distinct nucleotide sequences in the sample also encode this CDR3. The rearrangement links TRBV18 to TRBJ1-5, with a tentative D call TRBD1 (5 bases). The CDR3 sequence is 13 residues long. V was clipped by 4 bases and J by 4 bases, with 8 bases between them. Germline lookup yields CDR1 KGHSH and CDR2 LQKENI. CDR3 bases: TGTGCCAGCTCACGGGGGGAGAATCAGCCCCAGCATTTT. Its translation is CASSRGENQPQHF.

The chain recombines TRBV6-5 with TRBJ1-4, with D perhaps matching TRBD1 (5 bases). Per the germline V gene, CDR1 is MNHEY and CDR2 is SVGAGI. V lost 4 bases and J 8 bases, leaving 11 bases between the germline ends. This CDR3 contains 13 residues. The CDR3: CASSLRGGEKLFF. Here the CDR3 DNA reads TGTGCCAGCAGTTTAAGGGGAGGAGAAAAACTGTTTTTT.

As DNA, the CDR3 is TGCGCCAGCAGCCGCACCCGGTCCGAGCAGTACTTC. It encodes CASSRTRSEQYF. The chain combines TRBV5-1 with TRBJ2-7, with D hard to call. The CDR3 loop spans 12 amino acids. V lost 4 bases to trimming and J lost 6 bases, with 11 bases between them. Germline loops: CDR1 SGHRS, CDR2 YFSETQ. Complete variable domain (other parts from reference TRBV5-1 and TRBJ2-7): KAGVTQTPRYLIKTRGQQVTLSCSPISGHRSVSWYQQTPGQGLQFLFEYFSETQRNKGNFPGRFSGRQFSNSRSEMNVSTLELGDSALYLCASSRTRSEQYFGPGTRLTVT.

This clone was detected a few times. This chain links TRBV5-6 with TRBJ2-2; possibly TRBD1 for D (6 bases). Trimming pared 6 bases from V and 7 bases from J, leaving 19 bases between. Germline V lookup: CDR1 SGHDT, CDR2 YYEEEE. The CDR3 has 15 residues. The chain's CDR3 is CASTPSITGFGELFF. In DNA form, the CDR3 reads TGTGCCAGCACTCCATCCATCACAGGGTTCGGGGAGCTGTTTTTT. Drawing the rest from reference TRBV5-6 and TRBJ2-2, the complete variable domain is DAGVTQSPTHLIKTRGQQVTLRCSPKSGHDTVSWYQQALGQGPQFIFQYYEEEERQRGNFPDRFSGHQFPNYSSELNVNALLLGDSALYLCASTPSITGFGELFFGEGSRLTVL.

This rearrangement joins TRBV5-1 to TRBJ2-7; 7 bases align to TRBD1. The CDR3 contains 15 residues. Per germline, CDR1 SGHRS and CDR2 YFSETQ. After removal of 0 bases from V and 4 bases from J, the junction contained 7 bases not matched to a gene. In DNA form, the CDR3 reads TGCGCCAGCAGCTTGGCGCCGGGACAGACATACGAGCAGTACTTC. Its protein product is CASSLAPGQTYEQYF.

This chain joins TRBV5-1 and TRBJ2-7, with D possibly matching TRBD1 (5 bases). The CDR3 runs 14 residues. Germline loops: CDR1 SGHRS, CDR2 YFSETQ. The V gene lost 0 bases and the J gene lost 0 bases, with 7 bases spanning the gap. CDR3 sequence: CASSLAQGSYEQYF. Here the CDR3 DNA reads TGCGCCAGCAGCTTGGCCCAGGGCTCCTACGAGCAGTACTTC.

V is TRBV6-5 and J is TRBJ2-5, with D maybe TRBD2 (5 bases). The germline gives CDR1 MNHEY, CDR2 SVGAGI. The CDR3 runs to 16 residues. V lost 2 bases and J lost 1, with 14 bases in between. The CDR3 DNA is TGTGCCAGCAGTTACCCCCGTGGACTTTTCCAAGAGACCCAGTACTTC. Translation gives CASSYPRGLFQETQYF.

This clone has only a few counts. The gene calls are TRBV6-1 and TRBJ2-7; 9 bases agree with TRBD1. The CDR3 contains 16 residues. Germline loops: CDR1 MNHNS, CDR2 SASEGT. V lost 2 bases and J lost 3; bases outside the gene matches: 8. CDR3 amino acids: CASSEPQGALVYEQYF. CDR3 coding DNA: TGTGCCAGCAGTGAACCACAGGGGGCTCTAGTCTACGAGCAGTACTTC.

The chain links TRBV7-9 to TRBJ2-7, with 7 bases fitting TRBD1. With 0 bases clipped from V and 2 bases from J, the junction kept 1 base outside the gene matches. The V gene's germline CDR1 is SEHNR and CDR2 FQNEAQ (reference sequence). The length of the CDR3 is 14 residues. CDR3 loop: CASSLADRAYEQYF. As DNA, the CDR3 is TGTGCCAGCAGCTTAGCCGACAGGGCCTACGAGCAGTACTTC.

The rearrangement uses TRBV7-9 and TRBJ2-7, with 8 bases that match TRBD1. This CDR3 is built from 16 residues. Losses at the gene ends were 4 bases for V and 1 base for J; bases not matched to a gene: 9. Germline V gives CDR1 SEHNR, CDR2 FQNEAQ (reference sequence). DNA for the CDR3: TGTGCCAGCAGCTCCCAGGACAGGGAGGAATCCTACGAGCAGTACTTC. It yields the protein CASSSQDREESYEQYF. The entire variable domain, with the rest obtained from reference TRBV7-9 and TRBJ2-7, is as follows: DTGVSQNPRHKITKRGQNVTFRCDPISEHNRLYWYRQTLGQGPEFLTYFQNEAQLEKSRLLSDRFSAERPKGSFSTLEIQRTEQGDSAMYLCASSSQDREESYEQYFGPGTRLTVT.

The chain employs TRBV9 and TRBJ2-7, with TRBD2 matching 8 bases. The CDR3 is 15 residues long. The ends lost 4 bases at V and 4 bases at J; junction bases unmatched: 10. From germline, CDR1 is SGDLS and CDR2 YYNGEE. The CDR3 region has the DNA TGTGCCAGCAGCCCGGCCGGGGGGGGCCGGTACGAGCAGTACTTC. As protein: CASSPAGGGRYEQYF.

In this sample, this clone turned up once. The V call is TRBV28, the J call TRBJ2-3, with TRBD2 identical over 13 bases. The CDR3 is 15 residues long. Trimming cost V 4 bases and J 6 bases; bases outside gene matches: 4. Per the germline V gene, CDR1 is MDHEN and CDR2 is SYDVKM. This CDR3 is CASSSLAGGPDTQYF. CDR3 nucleotide sequence: TGTGCCAGCAGTTCACTAGCGGGAGGGCCGGATACGCAGTATTTT.

Here the CDR3 reads CAWSGDSHSGNTIYF. DNA for the CDR3: TGTGCCTGGAGTGGGGACAGCCACTCTGGAAACACCATATATTTT. The chain uses TRBV30 and TRBJ1-3; 7 nucleotides agree with TRBD1. After removal of 1 base from V and 0 bases from J, the junction contained 3 bases not matched to a gene. This CDR3 contains 15 residues. The germline gives CDR1 GTSNPN, CDR2 SVGIG (reference sequence).

The chain employs TRBV14 and TRBJ2-1; 10 bases map to TRBD2. The CDR3 runs 17 residues. Germline V lookup: CDR1 SGHDN, CDR2 FVKESK. V lost 1 base, J lost 4 bases, and 7 bases stayed unmatched. The CDR3 DNA is TGTGCCAGCAGCCAAGGGCGATCTAGCGGGGGATACAATGAGCAGTTCTTC. Translated: CASSQGRSSGGYNEQFF.

The genes are TRBV7-2 and TRBJ1-6; D unresolved. Deletions cut 5 bases from V and 9 bases from J, with 8 bases between. The CDR3 is 12 amino acids. The germline CDR1 and CDR2 sequences are SGHTA and FQGNSA. The CDR3 DNA follows: TGTGCCAGCAGCCCTCCGGGTTCACCCCTCCACTTT. This codes for CASSPPGSPLHF.

This clone was recorded once. This chain links TRBV7-3 with TRBJ2-7; TRBD1 matches at 12 bases. This CDR3 has 16 amino acids. After removal of 5 bases from V and 5 bases from J, the junction contained 10 bases not matched to a gene. Germline V gene lookup returns CDR1 SGHTA and CDR2 FQGTGA. CDR3 bases: TGTGCCAGCAGCCCGACCGGGACAGGGGGCCTCGACGAGCAGTACTTC. It yields the protein CASSPTGTGGLDEQYF.

This clone was seen a handful of times. The J gene is TRBJ2-5, the V gene TRBV5-1; the match to TRBD2 covers 16 bases. The junction had 5 bases not matched to a gene; V was cut back by 7 bases and J by 2 bases. The CDR3 has 16 amino acids. The germline V gene encodes CDR1 SGHRS and CDR2 YFSETQ. The CDR3 region is CASAGTSGGGQETQYF. In DNA form, the CDR3 reads TGCGCCAGCGCCGGGACTAGCGGGGGGGGACAAGAGACCCAGTACTTC.

J is TRBJ1-2 and V is TRBV6-5; D is possibly TRBD1 (6 bases). The CDR3 is made up of 14 amino acids. Germline values: CDR1 MNHEY, CDR2 SVGAGI. Trimming left V 3 bases short and J 8 bases short, with 16 bases between. The CDR3 region has the DNA TGTGCCAGCAGTTATCCGCGGGGGCGCGGGGGCTACACCTTC. As protein: CASSYPRGRGGYTF.

The rearrangement joins TRBV29-1 to TRBJ2-5; possibly TRBD1 for D (5 bases). The J call could be wrong; TRBJ2-7 is a better fit for the DNA end. The CDR3 is 12 residues long. Germline V CDR1 and CDR2: SQVTM, ANQGSEA. CDR3 sequence reads: CSAGPGPYEQYF. The CDR3 DNA follows: TGCAGCGCCGGCCCAGGGCCCTACGAGCAGTACTTC.

The chain uses TRBV28 and TRBJ1-4, with D possibly being TRBD1 (6 bases). Germline assignment: CDR1 MDHEN and CDR2 SYDVKM. This CDR3 comprises 14 residues. V was pared by 7 bases and J by 7 bases, with 16 bases between. CDR3 bases: TGTGCCAGCAACCTCCGGGACATGTCTGAAAAACTGTTTTTT. Its protein is CASNLRDMSEKLFF.

The chain combines TRBV6-1 with TRBJ2-7, with D hard to call. The CDR3 runs to 15 residues. The germline V gene has CDR1 MNHNS and CDR2 SASEGT. The V gene lost 3 bases and the J gene lost 6 bases, with 18 bases spanning the gap. CDR3 coding DNA: TGTGCCAGCAGTGAGTATCAGGCGAACCCCCTCGAGCAGTACTTC. This sequence encodes CASSEYQANPLEQYF.

This chain joins TRBV6-5 and TRBJ1-1, with TRBD1 matching over 8 bases. The length of the CDR3 is 16 residues. CDR1 and CDR2 from the germline V gene are MNHEY and SVGAGI. After removal of 1 base from V and 1 base from J, the junction contained 5 bases not matched to a gene. The CDR3 loop is CASSYLGQGENTEAFF. CDR3 nucleotide sequence: TGTGCCAGCAGTTACTTAGGACAGGGCGAGAACACTGAAGCTTTCTTT.

V and J are TRBV30 and TRBJ1-2; 11 bases line up with TRBD1. Trimming took 0 bases from V and 4 from J; bases not matched to a gene: 7. This CDR3 contains 16 residues. Germline assignment: CDR1 GTSNPN and CDR2 SVGIG (reference sequence). CDR3 DNA sequence: TGTGCCTGGAGTGTTCCCTACGGGACAGGGGGCTATGGCTACACCTTC. Translated: CAWSVPYGTGGYGYTF.